These T cell receptor beta chains were read from a single sample in a study of blood T cell repertoires in COVID-19. The table came from immunoSEQ multiplex PCR; TCRdb's copy has only in-frame clones and leaves some out. The sample lists fewer than 45,000 clones, approximately 85% occurring once. Sequenced material: peripheral blood. All receptors derive from an elderly woman with acute or convalescent COVID-19. Each CDR3 is given with its conserved first and last residue. The order of the fields is D gene, V gene, J gene, clone size, CDR3 DNA, CDR3 protein. The D gene is left open where the match is weak. A clone size is listed for some rows: how often the clone was seen (once, few, many), or a class if it is expanded.

TRBD2	TRBV19	TRBJ2-4	NA	TGTGCCAGTAGTATTGGGACTAGCGGAAACATTCAGTACTTC	CASSIGTSGNIQYF
NA	TRBV24-1	TRBJ2-1	NA	TGTGCCACCGCTCGATCGGACAATGAGCAGTTCTTC	CATARSDNEQFF
NA	TRBV28	TRBJ1-2	NA	TGTGCCAGCAGTCGACAGAACTATGGCTACACCTTC	CASSRQNYGYTF
NA	TRBV25-1	TRBJ1-1	NA	TGTGCCAGCAGCCCAGGGGTTACTGAAGCTTTCTTT	CASSPGVTEAFF
TRBD1	TRBV15	TRBJ2-3	NA	TGTGCCACCAGCTATGATACAGGGGGCACAGATACGCAGTATTTT	CATSYDTGGTDTQYF
NA	TRBV3-1/TRBV3-2	TRBJ2-6	once	TGTGCCAGCAGCCATAGACTGATATCTGGGGCCAACGTCCTGACTTTC	CASSHRLISGANVLTF
TRBD1	TRBV5-5	TRBJ2-7	NA	TGTGCCAGCAGCTTGATCGACAGGGGTGTAGAGCAGTACTTC	CASSLIDRGVEQYF
NA	TRBV7-2	TRBJ1-1	NA	TGTGCCAGCAGCTTCAGTCGGTCGGGAACTGAAGCTTTCTTT	CASSFSRSGTEAFF
NA	TRBV14	TRBJ2-2	NA	TGTGCCAGCAGCTCCATCTACGCGAACACCGGGGAGCTGTTTTTT	CASSSIYANTGELFF
NA	TRBV6-4	TRBJ2-7	NA	TGTGCCAGCAGTGTTGAATTAGGAGGGTTCTACGAGCAGTACTTC	CASSVELGGFYEQYF
TRBD2	TRBV20-1	TRBJ2-7	NA	TGCAGTGCTAGTCGTAGCGGGACCCCTTACGAGCAGTACTTC	CSASRSGTPYEQYF
TRBD2	TRBV4-1	TRBJ2-1	few	TGCGCCAGCAGCCAAGCCGGACTAGCGGGAATCAATGAGCAGTTCTTC	CASSQAGLAGINEQFF
TRBD1	TRBV18	TRBJ2-7	NA	TGTGCCAGCTCACCTCCGACAGGGGGCGCCGAGCAGTACTTC	CASSPPTGGAEQYF
NA	TRBV6-5	TRBJ1-6	NA	TGTGCCAGCAGTTACCAGGACAGATCTTCACCCCTCCACTTT	CASSYQDRSSPLHF
TRBD2	TRBV9	TRBJ2-3	NA	TGTGCCAGCAGCGTAGATATGTCGCTAGCGGGAGGAGGGGTTACGCAGTATTTT	CASSVDMSLAGGGVTQYF
TRBD1	TRBV19	TRBJ2-4	NA	TGTGCCAGTAAGGACAGGATACTAGCCAAAAACATTCAGTACTTC	CASKDRILAKNIQYF
NA	TRBV7-8	TRBJ2-7	NA	TGTGCCAGCAGCCTACAGGGTACCGGGTCCTACGAGCAGTACTTC	CASSLQGTGSYEQYF
NA	TRBV6-6	TRBJ2-7	NA	TGTGCCAGCAGTTACGATAGCGGAGCCTACGAGCAGTACTTC	CASSYDSGAYEQYF
NA	TRBV6-1	TRBJ2-7	NA	TGTGCCAGCAGTGAGGAGGAGTCATACGAGCAGTACTTC	CASSEEESYEQYF
TRBD1	TRBV2	TRBJ2-3	NA	TGTGCCAGCAACAGGGGAAATACAGATACGCAGTATTTT	CASNRGNTDTQYF
NA	TRBV25-1	TRBJ1-2	NA	TGTGCCAGCAGTGAGGCAGGCTCTCGGGGCTACACCTTC	CASSEAGSRGYTF
TRBD1	TRBV4-2	TRBJ1-4	NA	TGTGCCAGCAGCCAAGTCTTGGGACAGGGGGCCTCGAATGAAAAACTGTTTTTT	CASSQVLGQGASNEKLFF
TRBD1	TRBV2	TRBJ1-5	NA	TGTGCCAGCAATCAGGGGGTGGGGAGCAATCAGCCCCAGCATTTT	CASNQGVGSNQPQHF
NA	TRBV29-1	TRBJ2-5	NA	TGCAGCGTCTCTGGCCGGGTCCAAGAGACCCAGTACTTC	CSVSGRVQETQYF
TRBD1	TRBV25-1	TRBJ2-5	NA	TGTGCCAGCAGTGAAAGCCCGGGCCAAGGGACAGCCGGGGAGACCCAGTACTTC	CASSESPGQGTAGETQYF
TRBD1	TRBV7-8	TRBJ1-5	NA	TGTGCCAGCAGCCGAGACAGGGGGTACGGACAGCCCCAGCATTTT	CASSRDRGYGQPQHF
TRBD1	TRBV10-3	TRBJ1-5	NA	TGTGCCATCAGTGAGGGGGACAGGGGGCAGGGTCAGCCCCAGCATTTT	CAISEGDRGQGQPQHF
TRBD1	TRBV20-1	TRBJ2-3	NA	TGCAGTGCTAGTCGCGGACAGGGGGCAACAGATACGCAGTATTTT	CSASRGQGATDTQYF
NA	TRBV10-3	TRBJ1-1	NA	TGTGCCATCAGTGACAACGGGGGGAACACTGAAGCTTTCTTT	CAISDNGGNTEAFF
NA	TRBV4-2	TRBJ1-5	NA	TGTGCCAGCAGCCAAGTGGACAGCTACAATCAGCCCCAGCATTTT	CASSQVDSYNQPQHF
TRBD2	TRBV2	TRBJ2-1	NA	TGTGCCAGCAGGGACTCCCTAGCGGGGGGCACCAATGAGCAGTTCTTC	CASRDSLAGGTNEQFF
NA	TRBV19	TRBJ1-5	NA	TGTGCCAGTAGTATAGAACATCGTAGCAATCAGCCCCAGCATTTT	CASSIEHRSNQPQHF
NA	TRBV2	TRBJ1-2	NA	TGTGCCAGCAACCCGAGGGGGGGCCCGCCGAATGGCTACACCTTC	CASNPRGGPPNGYTF
TRBD2	TRBV5-1	TRBJ2-1	NA	TGCGCCAGCAGCCCCCCCGGGGAGGGGCGATGGTTCTTC	CASSPPGEGRWFF
TRBD1	TRBV2	TRBJ2-7	NA	TGTGCCAGCAGGGGACAGGGGAACTACGAGCAGTACTTC	CASRGQGNYEQYF
TRBD2	TRBV7-2	TRBJ2-1	NA	TGTGCCAGCAGCCCTCCGGGACTAGCCCTGAACAATGAGCAGTTCTTC	CASSPPGLALNNEQFF
NA	TRBV7-9	TRBJ2-7	NA	TGTGCCAGCAGCCTAGTCGGCTACGAGCAGTACTTC	CASSLVGYEQYF
NA	TRBV5-1	TRBJ2-4	NA	TGCGCCAGCAGCTTGGAGGCTAGCTTAGCCAAAAACATTCAGTACTTC	CASSLEASLAKNIQYF